This T cell receptor beta chain was identified during a study of early T cells in non-severe SARS-CoV-2 infection (dated by TCRdb to the early 2020s). Regarding the complete study: Because TCR sequencing relied on bulk RNA taken from unsorted whole blood, pairing of alpha and beta chains was not possible.

The sample holds many counts of this clonotype. It lacks a known antigen. It has no much larger one-base neighbor in the sample; base qualities were not kept. Library preparation was by 5' RACE. Instrument used: NextSeq 500. The TCR library protocol attached unique molecular identifiers to individual cDNA molecules to correct for sequencing error and PCR bias. Both TCR alpha and beta chains were sequenced, and tight co-correlation was observed between alpha and beta sequence abundances in each sample. The source study handled its data this way. Decombinator V4 was used to annotate the V gene, J gene and CDR3 of the TCR sequences. Expanded TCRs were defined as changing significantly between any two time points under a Poisson model with p below 0.0001. TCR abundances were normalised to the total number of TCRs sequenced per sample and expressed as counts per million. MAIT TCRs were defined by TRAV1-2 paired with TRAJ12, TRAJ20 or TRAJ33, and iNKT TCRs by TRAV10 paired with TRAJ18. VDJdb, accessed 1 November 2021, was searched for CMV, EBV and SARS-CoV-2 annotated TCRs, excluding TCRs annotated for multiple antigens. The public reads were quality trimmed at Q25 with fastp and then assembled into clones with MiXCR by TCRdb, keeping productive beta chains. Each CDR3 protein gets just one entry, which takes the most common genes and DNA from the rows behind it. The V and J calls follow TCRdb's processing rather than the paper's. The sample table lists tens of thousands of distinct CDR3 sequences, around 12% of them with a count of one. About 4.2% of the sample is taken by the ten largest.

The CDR3 goes from the cysteine to the phenylalanine over 15 residues. The sequence is cut down to CDR3 DNA, 45 bases in frame from base 1. CDR1 is given as SGHTA and CDR2 as FQGNSA, both from the germline V gene. Trimming accounts for 5 bases at V and 7 bases at J, while the number of junction bases matched to no gene is 6. Set within a cohort of healthcare workers in London, UK, this nested case-control study involved weekly PCR testing of nasopharyngeal swabs along with blood sampling. Between 23 and 31 March 2020, the week of the UK lockdown, healthcare workers were enrolled and then followed up weekly for as long as 16 weeks. Paper-wide results and their limitations: VDJdb matching was skewed toward anti-spike CD8 responses and likely underestimated virus-specific expansions by missing private and CD4 specificities.

This clonotype originated in an adult who was a healthcare worker with PCR-confirmed SARS-CoV-2 infection or an uninfected control (not recorded which). What was sequenced was whole blood. The sequence joins TRBV7-2 to TRBJ1-6; a stretch of 9 junction bases matches TRBD1. In nucleotide form, the sequence is TGTGCCAGCAGCCCGGGACAGGGTGGAAATTCACCCCTCCACTTT. This yields the protein CASSPGQGGNSPLHF.